This T cell receptor (beta chain) stems from a study of molecular identifiers for immune sequencing clone quantification. Study summary: Replicates split RNA from around 20,000 or 100,000 naive CD8 cells five ways, and the researchers sequenced four portions.

TCRdb reanalysed the PCR reads using MiXCR and keeps one entry per CDR3 protein. The data hold roughly 97,000 distinct CDR3 sequences, with 24% observed a single time. CDR3 size: 14 residues. With 3 bases removed from V and 0 bases from J, the gap between germline ends came to 8 bases. Germline lookup yields CDR1 LNHDA and CDR2 SQIVND (reference sequence). This clonotype was counted ten times or more. The sequence was obtained from a human donor in good health. Some libraries in this study had Jurkat cell RNA spiked in. V gene TRBV19 combines with J gene TRBJ1-1; TRBD1 is a possible D gene (6 bases). Sequenced material: naive CD8+ T cells from blood, with Jurkat cell RNA spiked in. Regarding subset: FACS-sorted CD8+CD4-CCR7+CD45RA+ naive T cells. CDR3 sequence reads: CASSMGHLNTEAFF. CDR3 coding DNA: TGTGCCAGTAGTATGGGACATCTGAACACTGAAGCTTTCTTT. The whole variable domain, remainder taken from reference TRBV19 and TRBJ1-1, is DGGITQSPKYLFRKEGQNVTLSCEQNLNHDAMYWYRQDPGQGLRLIYYSQIVNDFQKGDIAEGYSVSREKKESFPLTVTSAQKNPTAFYLCASSMGHLNTEAFFGQGTRLTVV.